Each of the 14 T cell receptor beta chains below was sequenced from the same sample in a study of T cells in women clearing cervical HPV infection. Measured with immunoSEQ multiplex PCR; TCRdb has only the in-frame clones, and not every one. The sample's table shows under 35,000 clones. The specimen was blood buffy coat. Source of these receptors: a woman between 18 and 70 years old with a cervical HPV16 infection that either progressed to CIN3+ or cleared (not recorded which).

Details on this clone: The read terminates 3 residues ahead of where the CDR3 ends, so the germline J gene completes it. This chain joins TRBV5-5 and TRBJ2-7; 8 bases match TRBD2. Germline V gene data show CDR1 as SGHKS and CDR2 as YYEKEE (reference sequence). CDR3 size: 15 residues. The junction had 7 bases not matched to a gene; V was cut back by 4 bases and J by 1 base. The CDR3 here is CASSALAGTSYEQYF. The sequenced part of the CDR3 DNA is TGTGCCAGCAGCGCCTTAGCGGGGACGTCCTACGAG.

Of note for this clone: Read sequence stops 3 residues before the CDR3 end, and the germline J gene provides the missing end. This rearrangement joins TRBV6-1 to TRBJ2-2, with 9 bases that match TRBD2. Germline CDR1 MNHNS, CDR2 SASEGT. J gave up 6 bases and V 2 bases, and 7 bases lay outside the gene matches. CDR3 length equals 16 residues. The chain's CDR3 is CASSEQAGGPAGELFF. The part of the CDR3 DNA that was read is TGTGCCAGCAGTGAACAGGCGGGGGGGCCCGCCGGGGAG.

Remarks on this clone: The read falls 3 residues short of the CDR3 end, and the missing part is taken from the germline J gene. The chain is built from TRBV5-1 and TRBJ2-7; D may be TRBD1 (5 bases). The CDR3 is made up of 15 amino acids. V lost 1 base to trimming and J lost 4 bases, with 15 bases between them. Germline V lookup: CDR1 SGHRS, CDR2 YFSETQ. The CDR3 reads CASSLRPTGIYEQYF. The DNA read from the CDR3 is TGCGCCAGCAGCTTGCGGCCCACAGGAATTTACGAG.

Regarding this clone: The read ends 3 residues early relative to the CDR3; the germline J gene fills the gap. The chain uses TRBV6-1 and TRBJ2-3; 10 nucleotides align to TRBD2. V lost 3 bases and J lost 5; bases outside the gene matches: 5. Germline V gene lookup returns CDR1 MNHNS and CDR2 SASEGT. The CDR3 has 15 amino acids. CDR3 amino acids: CASSEEAGGRDTQYF. The part of the CDR3 DNA that was read is TGTGCCAGCAGTGAGGAAGCGGGGGGGCGAGATACG.

On this clone itself: The CDR3 is cut off 3 residues early in the read; its end comes from the germline J gene. The chain employs TRBV7-6 and TRBJ1-1, with a weak D call TRBD1 (5 bases). This CDR3 is built from 14 residues. Germline V gene sequence: CDR1 SGHVS, CDR2 FNYEAQ. Trimming took off 5 bases at V and 1 base at J, with 11 bases between the two ends. The CDR3 is CASSPSGQNTEAFF. The CDR3 DNA, read in part, is TGTGCCAGCAGCCCTTCCGGACAGAACACTGAA.

Notes on this clone: Read coverage stops 3 residues before the CDR3 terminus; the germline J gene supplies the remainder. V gene TRBV20-1 combines with J gene TRBJ2-1; 8 bases are shared with TRBD1. This CDR3 has 15 residues. Germline CDR1 DFQATT, CDR2 SNEGSKA (reference sequence). With 7 bases clipped from V and 4 bases from J, the junction kept 12 bases outside the gene matches. The CDR3 DNA, read in part, is TGCAGTGTTCCACTATTCGGGACAGGTTACAATGAG. This gives the protein CSVPLFGTGYNE. The full CDR3 reads CSVPLFGTGYNEQFF.

Comments on this clone: The missing CDR3 end, 3 residues past where the read stops, is filled in from the germline J gene. This sequence joins TRBV5-4 and TRBJ2-5, with 10 bases fitting TRBD1. This CDR3 is 16 amino acids long. Trimming cost V 3 bases and J 4 bases; bases outside gene matches: 9. CDR1 is SGHNT and CDR2 is YYREEE in the germline V gene (reference sequence). The CDR3 loop reads CASSYRRTGGIETQYF. CDR3 bases read: TGTGCCAGCAGCTACCGCAGGACAGGGGGGATAGAGACC.

As to this clone: The observed sequence ends 3 residues before the CDR3 terminus, with the missing tail filled in from the germline J gene. V is TRBV6-2 or TRBV6-3 and J is TRBJ2-7; unclear D gene. The CDR3 runs 13 residues. Trimming stripped 5 bases from V and 2 bases from J, with 10 bases between. Germline loops: CDR1 MNHEY, CDR2 SVGEGT. CDR3 DNA (partial): TGTGCCAGCAGTAACGGCGGTGCCTACGAG. It yields the protein CASSNGGAYE. In full, the CDR3 is CASSNGGAYEQYF.

Regarding this clone: The CDR3 end lies 3 residues beyond the end of the read and is filled in from the germline J gene. The chain links TRBV10-3 to TRBJ1-1; weak D call: TRBD1 (6 bases). V lost 3 bases to trimming and J lost 4 bases, with 12 bases between them. CDR3 size: 14 residues. Germline V CDR1 and CDR2: ENHRY, SYGVKD. The CDR3 bases that were read are TGTGCCATCAGTGACCGGCAGGGGACCACTGAA. It is translated as CAISDRQGTTE. The entire CDR3 protein reads CAISDRQGTTEAFF.

CDR3 DNA (partial): TGTGCCAGCAGCCCTCCGGGCGGGGGCTACAATGAG. Amino acid sequence: CASSPPGGGYNE. The entire CDR3 reads CASSPPGGGYNEQFF. J is TRBJ2-1 and V is TRBV7-9; the match to TRBD2 covers 7 bases. The read ends 3 residues before the CDR3 terminus; that terminus is restored from the germline J gene. The ends lost 5 bases at V and 3 bases at J; junction bases unmatched: 7. The CDR3 is 15 amino acids. Per the germline V gene, CDR1 is SEHNR and CDR2 is FQNEAQ (reference sequence). Looking up the rest from reference TRBV7-9 and TRBJ2-1 gives the full variable domain: DTGVSQNPRHKITKRGQNVTFRCDPISEHNRLYWYRQTLGQGPEFLTYFQNEAQLEKSRLLSDRFSAERPKGSFSTLEIQRTEQGDSAMYLCASSPPGGGYNEQFFGPGTRLTVL.

Incomplete CDR3 DNA: TGCAGTGCCAGGGCTAGCGGGGGGGGAGAGACC. As protein: CSARASGGGET. The complete CDR3 protein is CSARASGGGETQYF. The chain recombines TRBV20-1 with TRBJ2-5, with 12 bases matching TRBD2. The CDR3 end lies 3 residues beyond the end of the read and is filled in from the germline J gene. This CDR3 region has 14 residues. The ends lost 6 bases at V and 4 bases at J; junction bases unmatched: 6. Germline values: CDR1 DFQATT, CDR2 SNEGSKA (reference sequence).

For this clone: The read ends 3 residues early relative to the CDR3; the germline J gene fills the gap. The chain joins TRBV5-6 to TRBJ1-2; D gene unclear. The CDR3 is 14 residues long. The V and J ends lost 4 bases and 0 bases respectively, with 10 bases between them. Germline CDR1 SGHDT, CDR2 YYEEEE. CDR3 amino acids: CASSLPYPNYGYTF. The covered CDR3 bases are TGTGCCAGCAGCCTCCCGTATCCTAACTATGGC.

A word on this clone: The sequence runs out 3 residues before the end of the CDR3; the remainder is reconstructed from the germline J gene. V usage is TRBV19 and J usage is TRBJ2-7, with D possibly TRBD1 on 6 matching bases. Germline CDR1 reads LNHDA; CDR2 reads SQIVND (reference sequence). There are 16 residues in the CDR3. Between the trimmed V and J ends, which lost 5 bases and 3 bases, there was a span of 20 bases. CDR3: CASSQGLQGPDYEQYF. The part of the CDR3 DNA that was read is TGTGCCAGTAGTCAGGGGCTCCAGGGCCCCGACTACGAG.

Incomplete CDR3 DNA: TGCAGTGCCCGAACAGGGGGCGGTGAA. Encoded protein: CSARTGGGE. The complete CDR3 reads CSARTGGGEAFF. The chain carries TRBV20-1 and TRBJ1-1; TRBD1 aligns across 9 bases. The CDR3 end is not reached by the read, which stops 3 residues before it; the germline J gene fills it in. Looked up from germline, CDR1 is DFQATT and CDR2 is SNEGSKA (reference sequence). V was clipped by 6 bases and J by 7 bases; unmatched bases: 6. This CDR3 is 12 amino acids long.